This is a list of T cell receptor beta chains from one sample in a study of CD8+ T cells in alopecia areata. Only in-frame clones appear in the TCRdb table, and some are missing; sequencing was by immunoSEQ multiplex PCR. The data hold 180,000 or so clones, with roughly 60% observed a single time. This sample comprised CD4+ T cells sorted from blood, obtained between weeks 55 and 65, from a patient treated with tofacitinib. Receptors originate from a human donor with alopecia areata. The conserved cysteine and the conserved F or W are not part of the CDR3 here. The D gene is left open where the match is weak.

CDR3 | J | length | V | D
AWSVIRRRLDT | TRBJ1-2 | 11 | TRBV30 | .
ASSLGLAGGLEQY | TRBJ2-7 | 13 | TRBV7-2 | TRBD2
SVPHRDRPAYEQY | TRBJ2-7 | 13 | TRBV29-1 | TRBD1
ASRVGTSIFYEQF | TRBJ2-1 | 13 | TRBV6-6 | TRBD2
ASWDRVYEQY | TRBJ2-7 | 10 | TRBV27 | TRBD1
SASRDSPLH | TRBJ1-6 | 9 | TRBV20-1 | .
AISGLGAGYT | TRBJ1-2 | 10 | TRBV10-3 | .
ASSGGPYNEQF | TRBJ2-1 | 11 | TRBV7-2 | .
ASSGGFQETQY | TRBJ2-5 | 11 | TRBV9 | .
SVSQRVSYGYT | TRBJ1-2 | 11 | TRBV29-1 | .
SVGLGSGGSETQY | TRBJ2-5 | 13 | TRBV29-1 | TRBD2
SVAVPSGQPEAF | TRBJ1-1 | 12 | TRBV29-1 | .
AWRPRGREPQH | TRBJ1-5 | 11 | TRBV30 | .
ASSVGPQKDYEQY | TRBJ2-7 | 13 | TRBV9 | .
AWSKGRVTEAF | TRBJ1-1 | 11 | TRBV30 | .
ASSQGQTGGAYEQY | TRBJ2-7 | 14 | TRBV5-1 | TRBD1
ASSLSAGTTWG | TRBJ2-3 | 11 | TRBV5-6 | .
ASSRTGGSNQPQH | TRBJ1-5 | 13 | TRBV2 | TRBD1
AADLYT | TRBJ1-2 | 6 | TRBV30 | .
ASSGTSGGEQY | TRBJ2-7 | 11 | TRBV19 | TRBD2
ASSERGYGYT | TRBJ1-2 | 10 | TRBV2 | .
ASSPGPPTDTQY | TRBJ2-3 | 12 | TRBV5-1 | .
ASSFYRDNTEAF | TRBJ1-1 | 12 | TRBV6-5 | .
SVKYGTSLYNEQF | TRBJ2-1 | 13 | TRBV29-1 | .
ASSSSSGRGDYEQY | TRBJ2-7 | 14 | TRBV4-1 | TRBD2
ASSEYLGNGYT | TRBJ1-2 | 11 | TRBV25-1 | .
AWSVGLAGVIDTQY | TRBJ2-3 | 14 | TRBV30 | TRBD2
AWSVSDTQY | TRBJ2-3 | 9 | TRBV30 | .
AWRQGARGSNQPQH | TRBJ1-5 | 14 | TRBV30 | TRBD1
ASSGTSGTDTQY | TRBJ2-3 | 12 | TRBV9 | TRBD2
ASSLGGSMDTQY | TRBJ2-3 | 12 | TRBV7-2 | .
ASGQGEETQY | TRBJ2-5 | 10 | TRBV5-6 | TRBD1
ASSRLQERETQY | TRBJ2-5 | 12 | TRBV6-5 | .
ASSPRTSGEEETQY | TRBJ2-5 | 14 | TRBV5-1 | TRBD2
ASTLGTTYGYT | TRBJ1-2 | 11 | TRBV2 | .
ASSPTGRGPANEKLF | TRBJ1-4 | 15 | TRBV23-1 | .
ASSLGTQAREQY | TRBJ2-7 | 12 | TRBV5-1 | .
AWSDTKLNQPQH | TRBJ1-5 | 12 | TRBV30 | .
ATSREGGTEAF | TRBJ1-1 | 11 | TRBV15 | .
AWSVRGGGQY | TRBJ2-7 | 10 | TRBV30 | .
SGAGTDIQY | TRBJ2-4 | 9 | TRBV29-1 | .
ASGRPRDRGQDGYT | TRBJ1-2 | 14 | TRBV12-5 | TRBD1
ASSLRPDGSYNEQF | TRBJ2-1 | 14 | TRBV14 | .
ASSPVGPLSSYEQY | . | 14 | TRBV2 | .
ASMRGPSDTQY | TRBJ2-3 | 11 | TRBV4-1 | .
ATSIDPSTQY | TRBJ2-5 | 10 | TRBV15 | .
SVEVRWGNYEQY | TRBJ2-7 | 12 | TRBV29-1 | .
ASSLDGQGFYGYT | TRBJ1-2 | 13 | TRBV5-6 | TRBD1
ASSSRTGNQPQH | TRBJ1-5 | 12 | TRBV7-2 | TRBD1
ATSRDSWQAKSPLH | TRBJ1-6 | 14 | TRBV15 | .
ASSLENSGGARSTDTQY | TRBJ2-3 | 17 | TRBV5-6 | TRBD2
ASSLERGNEQF | TRBJ2-1 | 11 | TRBV5-1 | .
SARGLAVETQY | TRBJ2-5 | 11 | TRBV29-1 | TRBD2
ASSLDGQGNQPQH | TRBJ1-5 | 13 | TRBV5-1 | .
ASKGDLLKQEAF | TRBJ1-1 | 12 | TRBV6-5 | .
SAGTPSTDTQY | TRBJ2-3 | 11 | TRBV29-1 | .
ASSESSGAGANVLT | TRBJ2-6 | 14 | TRBV2 | .